Listed below are T cell receptor beta chains from one sample, sequenced in a study of T cell responses to AZD1222 COVID-19 vaccine. Some clones are missing from TCRdb's copy, which holds only in-frame ones; the method was immunoSEQ multiplex PCR. The table includes about 130,000 clones, 80% to 90% detected once. The sample in question was peripheral blood, obtained 28 days after the second AZD1222 dose. Receptors were obtained from an adult who received the AZD1222 COVID-19 vaccine. Both conserved end residues are part of each CDR3. Fields, in order: clone size, V gene, J gene, D gene, CDR3 protein, CDR3 DNA. D genes are given only for firm matches. Size is omitted from some rows. Given values are once, few, many or a class for expanded clones.

.	TRBV7-2	TRBJ2-2	.	CASSPRRNTGELFF	TGTGCCAGCAGCCCACGCCGGAACACCGGGGAGCTGTTTTTT
.	TRBV15	TRBJ2-7	.	CATSRDRAGPGEQYF	TGTGCCACCAGCAGAGATAGGGCAGGGCCTGGCGAGCAGTACTTC
few	TRBV4-2	TRBJ2-3	.	CASSRDFRSTDTQYF	TGTGCCAGCAGTCGGGACTTCAGAAGCACAGATACGCAGTATTTT
.	TRBV20-1	TRBJ1-1	TRBD1	CSASSPQGATSTEAFF	TGCAGTGCTAGTTCGCCTCAGGGGGCGACGAGCACTGAAGCTTTCTTT
once	TRBV10-2	TRBJ1-2	.	CASSPDSYYGYTF	TGCGCCAGCAGCCCCGACAGTTACTATGGCTACACCTTC
few	TRBV4-1	TRBJ2-1	TRBD2	CASSQDHGTSGLSGENEQFF	TGCGCCAGCAGCCAAGACCACGGGACTAGCGGACTCAGCGGGGAAAATGAGCAGTTCTTC
.	TRBV4-1	TRBJ1-1	.	CASSPSSQNTEAFF	TGCGCCAGCAGCCCCAGCAGTCAGAACACTGAAGCTTTCTTT
.	TRBV5-1	TRBJ2-3	TRBD2	CASTGNSGSTDTQYF	TGCGCCAGCACTGGTAATAGCGGGAGCACAGATACGCAGTATTTT
.	TRBV7-2	TRBJ2-3	TRBD2	CASSLRASGDTQYF	TGTGCCAGCAGCTTAAGGGCTAGCGGGGATACGCAGTATTTT
.	TRBV9	TRBJ2-1	TRBD2	CASSVGLSGKPREQFF	TGTGCCAGCAGCGTAGGACTTAGCGGGAAACCTCGTGAGCAGTTCTTC
.	TRBV5-6	TRBJ1-3	.	CASSSGNTIYF	TGTGCCAGCAGCTCTGGAAACACCATATATTTT
.	TRBV4-1	TRBJ1-4	.	CASSFTGSKVFF	TGCGCCAGCAGCTTCACAGGGTCCAAGGTGTTTTTT
.	TRBV7-3	TRBJ2-2	.	CASSRVGAQVTSGELFF	TGTGCCAGCAGCCGGGTAGGGGCGCAGGTGACCTCGGGGGAGCTGTTTTTT
.	TRBV4-1	TRBJ2-1	TRBD2	CASSQTPTSGGVNEQFF	TGCGCCAGCAGCCAAACTCCCACTAGCGGGGGAGTGAATGAGCAGTTCTTC
few	TRBV15	TRBJ2-3	.	CATAAGLSRGTDTQYF	TGTGCCACTGCGGCCGGGCTTAGCCGTGGAACAGATACGCAGTATTTT
once	TRBV10-3	TRBJ1-5	TRBD1	CAISDDRDQPQHF	TGTGCCATCAGTGATGACAGGGACCAGCCCCAGCATTTT